The 7 T cell receptor beta chains listed next were all sequenced from one sample in a study of blood T cell repertoires in COVID-19 (dated by TCRdb to about 2020). Library preparation was by the immunoSEQ multiplex PCR assay. Entries here come from immuneACCESS through TCRdb and include only in-frame sequences with V and J called. Some clones fail to appear in such tables; in the studies checked, an unresolved V gene covers under half of the shortfall, and the cause of the remainder is unknown. This sample comprises 110,000 or so clones, approximately 80% of them detected only once. The ten most abundant clones make up about 7% of the sample. The sample comprised peripheral blood. These receptors all stem from a woman aged 45 to 65 with acute or convalescent COVID-19.

The rearrangement uses TRBV19 and TRBJ2-7; a possible D gene is TRBD2 (6 bases). Germline V lookup: CDR1 LNHDA, CDR2 SQIVND (reference sequence). V lost 1 base and J 2 bases, leaving 12 bases between the germline ends. This CDR3 comprises 15 residues. The DNA for the CDR3 is TGTGCCAGTAGTATAGGGGGAGGAGAAGCCTACGAGCAGTACTTC. Its protein product is CASSIGGGEAYEQYF.

This clone was recorded once. This rearrangement joins TRBV6-1 to TRBJ2-3; possibly TRBD2 for D (6 bases). Trimming took 3 bases from V and 1 from J, leaving 11 bases between them. The CDR3 loop spans 15 amino acids. Germline assignment: CDR1 MNHNS and CDR2 SASEGT. The CDR3 nucleotides read TGTGCCAGCAGTGACGGGCGGGGCGGCACAGATACGCAGTATTTT. Protein: CASSDGRGGTDTQYF.

DNA of the CDR3: TGTGCCAGCAGCCCTAGCTCCGACTATGGCTACACCTTC. It translates to CASSPSSDYGYTF. The rearrangement links TRBV3-1 (or the pseudogene TRBV3-2) to TRBJ1-2; D unresolved. V lost 4 bases to trimming and J lost 3 bases, with 9 bases between them. CDR1 and CDR2 (germline): LGHDT, YNNKEL (reference sequence). This CDR3 spans 13 amino acids.

The CDR3 loop is CASTIRNTGELFF. The CDR3 DNA follows: TGTGCCAGCACTATAAGGAACACCGGGGAGCTGTTTTTT. The chain employs TRBV7-3 and TRBJ2-2; D gene ambiguous. This CDR3 is 13 amino acids long. Germline CDR1 reads SGHTA; CDR2 reads FQGTGA. Trimming took off 7 bases at V and 1 base at J, with 7 bases between the two ends.

The J gene is TRBJ1-1, the V gene TRBV6-5, with TRBD1 identical over 8 bases. Germline values: CDR1 MNHEY, CDR2 SVGAGI. The CDR3 loop spans 15 amino acids. With 2 bases clipped from V and 5 bases from J, the junction kept 7 bases outside the gene matches. The CDR3 coding sequence is TGTGCCAGCAGTTACACCGGACAGGGAGATACTGAAGCTTTCTTT. It specifies CASSYTGQGDTEAFF.

This clone showed up just a few times. The chain combines TRBV5-1 with TRBJ2-7, with D perhaps matching TRBD2 (6 bases). V was trimmed by 2 bases and J by 5 bases, leaving 11 bases between them. The CDR3 has 13 amino acids. Germline CDR1 SGHRS, CDR2 YFSETQ. CDR3 residues: CASSFGSTDEQYF. The CDR3 region has the DNA TGCGCCAGCAGCTTCGGGAGTACTGACGAGCAGTACTTC. Based on the CDR3 plus reference TRBV5-1 and TRBJ2-7, the full variable domain is KAGVTQTPRYLIKTRGQQVTLSCSPISGHRSVSWYQQTPGQGLQFLFEYFSETQRNKGNFPGRFSGRQFSNSRSEMNVSTLELGDSALYLCASSFGSTDEQYFGPGTRLTVT.

The V and J genes are TRBV18 and TRBJ1-6, with 7 positions matching TRBD1. The CDR3 has 16 amino acids. CDR1 and CDR2 (germline): KGHSH, LQKENI. Unmatched junction bases numbered 7, after V lost 1 base and J lost 7 bases. The CDR3 region is CASSPLGLTGNSPLHF. The DNA of the CDR3 is TGTGCCAGCTCACCACTCGGTCTGACAGGGAATTCACCCCTCCACTTT.